The clone carrying this T cell receptor (beta chain) has only a few counts. This specimen belongs to a study of T-cell reconstitution after alpha-beta-depleted transplantation in children. Germline CDR1 SEHNR, CDR2 FQNEAQ (reference sequence). J was trimmed by 2 bases and V by 3 bases; bases with no gene match: 3. The CDR3 has 16 residues. For TCRbeta, the library was prepared with unique molecular identifiers. TCRdb reprocessed the PCR reads via MiXCR and lists one record per CDR3 protein. The sample includes some 500,000 distinct CDR3 sequences, around 19% of them seen just once. This chain links TRBV7-9 with TRBJ2-1; 11 bases align to TRBD2. The sequence was obtained from a human donor who donated a stem cell graft to a child with acute lymphoblastic leukemia. Here the sequenced sample was PBMCs from the stem cell graft donor, taken from the stem cell graft. CDR3 loop: CASSLGLADPYNEQFF. The CDR3 DNA reads TGTGCCAGCAGCTTGGGACTAGCGGACCCCTACAATGAGCAGTTCTTC.